Below, 23 T cell receptor beta chains from the same sample are listed, as sequenced in a study of CD8+ T cells in alopecia areata. Extracted RNA was reverse transcribed into cDNA, the sequencing template. Clones were sequenced by immunoSEQ multiplex PCR, and TCRdb holds only the in-frame ones, with some missing. The sample carries 250,000 to 350,000 clones, 60% recorded once. Treatment given: oral pan-JAK inhibitor, 5-10 mg twice daily. Here the sequenced sample was CD4+ T cells sorted from blood, taken around week 53, from a patient treated with tofacitinib. Receptors were obtained from a human donor with alopecia areata.

J is TRBJ1-2 and V is TRBV9, with 7 bases fitting TRBD1. The CDR3 covers 13 residues. The V gene end was trimmed by 4 bases and the J gene end by 6 bases; junction bases not matched to a gene: 6. CDR1 is SGDLS and CDR2 is YYNGEE in the germline V gene. The CDR3 sequence is CASSLTGVHGYTF. For the CDR3, the DNA is TGTGCCAGCAGCTTAACAGGGGTTCATGGCTACACCTTC. Supplemented by reference TRBV9 and TRBJ1-2, the full variable domain reads DSGVTQTPKHLITATGQRVTLRCSPRSGDLSVYWYQQSLDQGLQFLIQYYNGEERAKGNILERFSAQQFPDLHSELNLSSLELGDSALYFCASSLTGVHGYTFGSGTRLTVV.

The chain employs TRBV30 and TRBJ2-4; possibly TRBD1 for D (6 bases). CDR3 length equals 14 residues. Looked up from germline, CDR1 is GTSNPN and CDR2 is SVGIG (reference sequence). The V gene lost 3 bases and the J gene lost 0 bases, with 9 bases spanning the gap. The CDR3 region has the DNA TGTGCCTGGAGCGGACAGCTAGCCAAAAACATTCAGTACTTC. Protein sequence: CAWSGQLAKNIQYF.

J is TRBJ2-5 and V is TRBV5-1; 10 bases map to TRBD1. CDR1 is SGHRS, CDR2 YFSETQ, per germline. V dropped 0 bases and J dropped 4; count of bases not matched to a gene: 3. This CDR3 has 15 residues. CDR3 amino acids: CASSLAGTGVETQYF. The CDR3 DNA is TGCGCCAGCAGCTTGGCCGGGACAGGGGTAGAGACCCAGTACTTC.

The J gene is TRBJ2-1, the V gene TRBV19, with 8 positions matching TRBD1. The CDR3 totals 13 residues. Per the germline V gene, CDR1 is LNHDA and CDR2 is SQIVND (reference sequence). The V segment lost 6 bases and the J segment 10 bases; nucleotides outside the gene matches: 8. The CDR3 sequence is CASSHDRGREQFF. The CDR3 bases are TGTGCCAGTAGCCACGACAGGGGTCGGGAGCAGTTCTTC.

The V call is TRBV19, the J call TRBJ2-3; 9 bases match TRBD2. The germline gives CDR1 LNHDA, CDR2 SQIVND (reference sequence). This CDR3 comprises 15 residues. The junction had 4 bases not matched to a gene; V was cut back by 6 bases and J by 0 bases. The CDR3 DNA follows: TGTGCCAGTAGACTCGGACTAGCGAGCACAGATACGCAGTATTTT. Encoded protein: CASRLGLASTDTQYF.

The chain uses TRBV7-3 and TRBJ2-1; 10 bases align to TRBD2. Germline CDR1 is SGHTA and CDR2 is FQGTGA. V shed 5 bases, J shed 4 bases, and the junction held 2 bases outside the gene matches. The CDR3 loop spans 14 amino acids. This CDR3 reads CASSPSGGYNEQFF. In DNA, the CDR3 is TGTGCCAGCAGCCCTAGCGGGGGATACAATGAGCAGTTCTTC.

This clone has just a few counts. The rearrangement uses TRBV5-4 and TRBJ2-3; TRBD1 matches 7 bases. The germline V gene encodes CDR1 SGHNT and CDR2 YYREEE (reference sequence). CDR3 length: 15 residues. J was trimmed by 5 bases and V by 4 bases; bases with no gene match: 10. CDR3 sequence reads: CASSQNIQGRDTQYF. DNA for the CDR3: TGTGCCAGCAGCCAAAACATACAGGGGCGAGATACGCAGTATTTT. Based on the CDR3 plus reference TRBV5-4 and TRBJ2-3, the full variable domain is ETGVTQSPTHLIKTRGQQVTLRCSSQSGHNTVSWYQQALGQGPQFIFQYYREEENGRGNFPPRFSGLQFPNYSSELNVNALELDDSALYLCASSQNIQGRDTQYFGPGTRLTVL.

The chain has TRBV5-1 and TRBJ2-7; TRBD1 agrees at 7 bases. Germline lookup yields CDR1 SGHRS and CDR2 YFSETQ. With 4 bases clipped from V and 7 bases from J, the junction kept 11 bases outside the gene matches. This CDR3 has 14 residues. The CDR3 sequence is CASSPEGGYQEQYF. The CDR3 bases are TGCGCCAGCAGCCCGGAAGGGGGCTATCAGGAGCAGTACTTC.

This chain links TRBV6-5 with TRBJ2-5, with 15 bases fitting TRBD2. V dropped 6 bases and J dropped 7; count of bases not matched to a gene: 6. Germline V CDR1 and CDR2: MNHEY, SVGAGI. This CDR3 is built from 15 residues. The CDR3 DNA reads as TGTGCCAGCAGCCGGACTAGCGGGGGGGCTGGGACCCAGTACTTC. This encodes CASSRTSGGAGTQYF.

J is TRBJ2-2 and V is TRBV2; the match to TRBD1 covers 7 bases. Trimming cost V 6 bases and J 6 bases; bases outside gene matches: 7. Germline V lookup: CDR1 SNHLY, CDR2 FYNNEI. This CDR3 spans 14 amino acids. The CDR3 loop is CASSPDRVPGELFF. The DNA of the CDR3 is TGTGCCAGCAGCCCCGACAGGGTCCCCGGGGAGCTGTTTTTT.

This chain's CDR3 is CASSLRQGKETQYF. The CDR3 coding sequence is TGTGCCAGCTCACTTCGACAGGGAAAGGAGACCCAGTACTTC. This chain links TRBV18 with TRBJ2-5; 7 bases are a match to TRBD1. With 4 bases clipped from V and 5 bases from J, the junction kept 7 bases outside the gene matches. This CDR3 contains 14 residues. Per germline, CDR1 KGHSH and CDR2 LQKENI.

The chain employs TRBV5-6 and TRBJ2-2; D perhaps matches TRBD1 (7 bases). Germline V gene lookup returns CDR1 SGHDT and CDR2 YYEEEE. V was cut by 0 bases and J by 4 bases, with 13 bases left in between. CDR3 length equals 16 residues. CDR3 in amino acids: CASSLGPQGGTGELFF. CDR3 nucleotide sequence: TGTGCCAGCAGCTTGGGCCCCCAGGGGGGCACCGGGGAGCTGTTTTTT.

With regard to this clone: The sample has other DNA sequences that encode this CDR3 too. The chain combines TRBV5-1 with TRBJ2-5; no definite D call. Looked up from germline, CDR1 is SGHRS and CDR2 is YFSETQ. V lost 4 bases and J 2 bases, leaving 9 bases between the germline ends. This CDR3 has 13 amino acids. CDR3 in amino acids: CASSRTSQETQYF. The CDR3 DNA is TGCGCCAGCAGCCGGACGAGTCAAGAGACCCAGTACTTC.

The chain joins TRBV29-1 to TRBJ1-2, with unresolved D. Per the germline V gene, CDR1 is SQVTM and CDR2 is ANQGSEA. Trimming took 7 bases from V and 3 from J, leaving 9 bases between them. The CDR3 consists of 11 residues. The CDR3: CSGYWDYGYTF. As DNA, the CDR3 is TGCAGCGGTTACTGGGACTATGGCTACACCTTC.

The rearrangement links TRBV30 to TRBJ2-2; 7 bases line up with TRBD1. This CDR3 spans 14 amino acids. The germline V gene encodes CDR1 GTSNPN and CDR2 SVGIG (reference sequence). V lost 3 bases, J lost 6 bases, and 7 bases stayed unmatched. DNA for the CDR3: TGTGCCTGGAGCCGCAGACAGGGTGCCGGGGAGCTGTTTTTT. Protein product: CAWSRRQGAGELFF.

The rearrangement joins TRBV5-1 to TRBJ1-1; D is uncertain. Germline CDR1 SGHRS, CDR2 YFSETQ. The CDR3 is 13 amino acids. The V and J ends lost 0 bases and 11 bases respectively, with 14 bases between them. CDR3 in amino acids: CASSLEVGIIAFF. The DNA of the CDR3 is TGCGCCAGCAGCTTGGAGGTCGGGATAATCGCTTTCTTT.

This sequence joins TRBV29-1 and TRBJ1-2; 7 positions agree with TRBD1. This CDR3 spans 13 amino acids. The V gene end was trimmed by 6 bases and the J gene end by 8 bases; junction bases not matched to a gene: 12. In germline, CDR1 is SQVTM, CDR2 ANQGSEA. The CDR3 DNA follows: TGCAGCGTGGGTACTGACAGGGTACGGGGCTACACCTTC. Its translation: CSVGTDRVRGYTF.

This chain links TRBV5-6 with TRBJ2-5; D is unclear. This CDR3 contains 14 residues. The V and J ends lost 0 bases and 5 bases respectively, with 11 bases between them. CDR1 SGHDT and CDR2 YYEEEE come from the germline V gene. The CDR3: CASSLGSSAETQYF. The CDR3 nucleotides are TGTGCCAGCAGCTTGGGGAGTTCGGCGGAGACCCAGTACTTC.

The V call is TRBV15, the J call TRBJ1-1; D remains ambiguous. Germline V lookup: CDR1 LNHNV, CDR2 YYDKDF (reference sequence). V was clipped by 1 base and J by 4 bases, with 4 bases between them. The CDR3 spans 12 residues. The CDR3 region has the DNA TGTGCCACCAGCAGAGCAGGCACTGAAGCTTTCTTT. Encoded protein: CATSRAGTEAFF.

The chain links TRBV29-1 to TRBJ2-1; TRBD1 agrees at 8 bases. This CDR3 comprises 15 residues. The V segment lost 4 bases and the J segment 0 bases; nucleotides outside the gene matches: 5. Germline V lookup: CDR1 SQVTM, CDR2 ANQGSEA. The CDR3 DNA follows: TGCAGCGTTGTCCCAGGGGGCCACTCCTACAATGAGCAGTTCTTC. This translates into CSVVPGGHSYNEQFF.

This chain links TRBV29-1 with TRBJ2-4, with D possibly matching TRBD2 (5 bases). V was shortened by 0 bases and J by 0 bases, with 15 bases between the two germline ends. Germline V lookup: CDR1 SQVTM, CDR2 ANQGSEA. The CDR3 consists of 17 residues. This CDR3 reads CSVEDRREGQAKNIQYF. The DNA for the CDR3 is TGCAGCGTTGAAGATCGACGGGAAGGTCAAGCCAAAAACATTCAGTACTTC.

The V and J genes are TRBV5-1 and TRBJ1-1, with D maybe TRBD1 (5 bases). V was clipped by 4 bases and J by 4 bases, with 11 bases between them. CDR1 and CDR2 from the germline V gene are SGHRS and YFSETQ. This CDR3 comprises 13 residues. The CDR3 is CASSRREGTEAFF. The CDR3 nucleotides are TGCGCCAGCAGCCGCAGGGAAGGCACTGAAGCTTTCTTT.

The chain couples TRBV7-2 to TRBJ2-5; D is perhaps TRBD2 (6 bases). In germline, CDR1 is SGHTA, CDR2 FQGNSA. V was cut by 6 bases and J by 5 bases, with 19 bases left in between. This CDR3 region has 15 residues. CDR3 loop: CASSQDLPSGETQYF. The CDR3 coding sequence is TGTGCCAGCAGTCAAGACCTACCCAGCGGGGAGACCCAGTACTTC.